This T cell receptor beta chain originates from a study of T cells in Graves' hyperthyroidism and ophthalmopathy. The CDR3 regions of TCR beta were amplified from RNA transcripts. TCR CDR3 regions were first amplified by RT-PCR with HTBI primers. TCRdb itself ran the multiplex PCR reads through MiXCR, one entry per CDR3 protein. Of approximately 400,000 distinct CDR3 sequences listed, roughly an eighth are singletons. Germline values: CDR1 MGHRA, CDR2 YSYEKL. The CDR3 is 13 amino acids. With 4 bases clipped from V and 8 bases from J, the junction kept 7 bases outside the gene matches. The source of this sequence is a man in his forties or fifties with Graves' ophthalmopathy. The rearrangement links TRBV4-1 to TRBJ1-2; 7 bases line up with TRBD1. Material for sequencing was blood. CDR3 residues: CASSRPGTAGYTF. The CDR3 bases are TGCGCCAGCAGCCGCCCCGGGACAGCCGGCTACACCTTC.